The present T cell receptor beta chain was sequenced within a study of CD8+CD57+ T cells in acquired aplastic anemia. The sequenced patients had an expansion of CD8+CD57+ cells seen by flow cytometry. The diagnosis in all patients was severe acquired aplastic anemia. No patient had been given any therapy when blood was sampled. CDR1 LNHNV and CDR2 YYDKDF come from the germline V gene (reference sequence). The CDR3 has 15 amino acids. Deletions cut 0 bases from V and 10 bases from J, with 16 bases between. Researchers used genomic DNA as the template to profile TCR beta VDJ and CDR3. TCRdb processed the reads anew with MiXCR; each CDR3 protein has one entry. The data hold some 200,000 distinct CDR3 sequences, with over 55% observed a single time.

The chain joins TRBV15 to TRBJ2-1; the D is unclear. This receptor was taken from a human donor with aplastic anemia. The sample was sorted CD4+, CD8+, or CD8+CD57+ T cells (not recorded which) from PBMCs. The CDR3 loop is CATSRDLPRLAEQFF. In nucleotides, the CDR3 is TGTGCCACCAGCAGAGATCTCCCGCGACTTGCCGAGCAGTTCTTC.